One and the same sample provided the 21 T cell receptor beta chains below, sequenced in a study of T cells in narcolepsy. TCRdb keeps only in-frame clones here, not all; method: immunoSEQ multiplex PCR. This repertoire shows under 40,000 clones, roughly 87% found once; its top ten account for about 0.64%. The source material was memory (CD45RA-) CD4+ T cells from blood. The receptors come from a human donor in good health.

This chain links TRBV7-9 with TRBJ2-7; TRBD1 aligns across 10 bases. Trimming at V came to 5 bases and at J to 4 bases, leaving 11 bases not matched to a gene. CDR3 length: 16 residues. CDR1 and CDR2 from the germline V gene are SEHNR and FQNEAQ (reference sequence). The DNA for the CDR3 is TGTGCCAGCAGCACCACCGACAGGGGGCTTCGGTACGAGCAGTACTTC. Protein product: CASSTTDRGLRYEQYF. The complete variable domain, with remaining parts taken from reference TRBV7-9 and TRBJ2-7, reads DTGVSQNPRHKITKRGQNVTFRCDPISEHNRLYWYRQTLGQGPEFLTYFQNEAQLEKSRLLSDRFSAERPKGSFSTLEIQRTEQGDSAMYLCASSTTDRGLRYEQYFGPGTRLTVT.

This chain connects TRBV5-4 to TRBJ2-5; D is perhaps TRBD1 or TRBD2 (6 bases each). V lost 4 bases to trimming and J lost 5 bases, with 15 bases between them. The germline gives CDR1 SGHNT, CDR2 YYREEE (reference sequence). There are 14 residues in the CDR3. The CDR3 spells CASSNKGGKETQYF. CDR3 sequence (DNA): TGTGCCAGCAGCAACAAAGGGGGGAAGGAGACCCAGTACTTC.

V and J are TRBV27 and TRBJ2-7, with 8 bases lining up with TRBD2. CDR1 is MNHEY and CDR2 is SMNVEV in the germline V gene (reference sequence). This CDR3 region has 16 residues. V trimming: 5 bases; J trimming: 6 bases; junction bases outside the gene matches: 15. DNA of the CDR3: TGTGCCAGCAGTGGTGGCAGCGGGGGCTTTTCCCCCGAGCAGTACTTC. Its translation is CASSGGSGGFSPEQYF.

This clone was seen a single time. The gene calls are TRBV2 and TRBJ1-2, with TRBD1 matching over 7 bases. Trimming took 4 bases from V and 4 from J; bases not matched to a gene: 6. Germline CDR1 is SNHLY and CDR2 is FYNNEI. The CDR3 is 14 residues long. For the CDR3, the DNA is TGTGCCAGCAGTGGGGACAGAGCTCTCTATGGCTACACCTTC. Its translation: CASSGDRALYGYTF.

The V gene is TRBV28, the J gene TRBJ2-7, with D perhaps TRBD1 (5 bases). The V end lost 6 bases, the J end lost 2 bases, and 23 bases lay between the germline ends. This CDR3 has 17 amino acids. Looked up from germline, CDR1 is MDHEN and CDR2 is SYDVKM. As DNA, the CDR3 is TGTGCCAGCAGGGGCGCTGCGACAGTTGGGTCCCCCTACGAGCAGTACTTC. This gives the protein CASRGAATVGSPYEQYF.

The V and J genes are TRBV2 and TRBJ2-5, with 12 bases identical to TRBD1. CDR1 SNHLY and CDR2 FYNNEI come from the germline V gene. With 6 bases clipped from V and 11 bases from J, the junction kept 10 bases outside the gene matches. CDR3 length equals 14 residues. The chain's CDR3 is CASSSGTGGAGQYF. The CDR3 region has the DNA TGTGCCAGCAGCTCTGGGACAGGGGGCGCCGGGCAGTACTTC.

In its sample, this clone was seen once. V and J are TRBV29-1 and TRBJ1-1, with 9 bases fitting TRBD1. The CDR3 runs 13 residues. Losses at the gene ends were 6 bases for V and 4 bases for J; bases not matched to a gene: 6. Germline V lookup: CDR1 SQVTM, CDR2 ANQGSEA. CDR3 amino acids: CSVMDRGGTEAFF. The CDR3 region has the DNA TGCAGCGTGATGGACAGGGGAGGCACTGAAGCTTTCTTT.

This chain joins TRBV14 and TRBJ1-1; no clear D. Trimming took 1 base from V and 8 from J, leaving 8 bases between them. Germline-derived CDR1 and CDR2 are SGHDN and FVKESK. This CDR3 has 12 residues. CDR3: CASSQAQWEAFF. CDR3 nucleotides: TGTGCCAGCAGCCAAGCACAGTGGGAAGCTTTCTTT.

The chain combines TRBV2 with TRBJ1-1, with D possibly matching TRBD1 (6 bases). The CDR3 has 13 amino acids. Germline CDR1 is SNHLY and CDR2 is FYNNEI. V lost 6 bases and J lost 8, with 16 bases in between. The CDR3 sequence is CASRANKGGEAFF. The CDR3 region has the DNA TGTGCCAGCAGGGCAAACAAAGGGGGGGAAGCTTTCTTT.

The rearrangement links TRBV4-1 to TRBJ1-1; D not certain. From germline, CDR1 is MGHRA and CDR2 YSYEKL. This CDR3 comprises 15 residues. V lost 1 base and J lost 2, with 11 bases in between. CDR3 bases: TGCGCCAGCAGCCAAGTAACTAACCAAAACACTGAAGCTTTCTTT. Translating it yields CASSQVTNQNTEAFF.

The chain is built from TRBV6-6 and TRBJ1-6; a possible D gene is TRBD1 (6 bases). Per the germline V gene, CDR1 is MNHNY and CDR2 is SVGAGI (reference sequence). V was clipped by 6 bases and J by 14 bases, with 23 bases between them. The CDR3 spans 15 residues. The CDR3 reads CASRESATGGSALHF. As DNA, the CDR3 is TGTGCCAGCAGGGAGTCCGCGACAGGAGGGTCCGCCCTCCACTTT.

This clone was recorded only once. The CDR3 loop reads CAWSHSTGEQYF. In DNA form, the CDR3 reads TGTGCCTGGAGTCACTCTACCGGGGAACAGTACTTC. The chain has TRBV30 and TRBJ2-7, with D perhaps TRBD2 (5 bases). V was clipped by 2 bases and J by 10 bases, with 15 bases between them. The CDR3 sequence is 12 residues long. CDR1 and CDR2 (germline): GTSNPN, SVGIG (reference sequence).

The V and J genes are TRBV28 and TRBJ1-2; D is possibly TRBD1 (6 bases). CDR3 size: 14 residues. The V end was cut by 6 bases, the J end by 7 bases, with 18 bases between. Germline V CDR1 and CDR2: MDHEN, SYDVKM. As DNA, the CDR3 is TGTGCCAGCAGACTAACCTTGGGGGCGCGTGGCTACACCTTC. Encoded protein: CASRLTLGARGYTF.

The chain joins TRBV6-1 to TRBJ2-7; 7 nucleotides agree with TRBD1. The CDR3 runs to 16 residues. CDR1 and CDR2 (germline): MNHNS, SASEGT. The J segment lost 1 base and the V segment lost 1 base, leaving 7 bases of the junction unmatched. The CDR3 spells CASSEVGSQGSYEQYF. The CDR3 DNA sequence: TGTGCCAGCAGTGAAGTAGGGTCACAGGGGTCCTACGAGCAGTACTTC.

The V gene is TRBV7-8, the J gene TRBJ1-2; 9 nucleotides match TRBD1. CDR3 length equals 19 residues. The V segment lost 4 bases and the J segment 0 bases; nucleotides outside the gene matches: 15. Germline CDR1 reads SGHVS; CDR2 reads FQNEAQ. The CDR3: CASSSRLPTGGPANYGYTF. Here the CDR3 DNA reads TGTGCCAGCAGCTCCCGGCTACCGACAGGGGGGCCGGCTAACTATGGCTACACCTTC. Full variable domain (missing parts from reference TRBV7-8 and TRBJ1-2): GAGVSQSPRYKVAKRGQDVALRCDPISGHVSLFWYQQALGQGPEFLTYFQNEAQLDKSGLPSDRFFAERPEGSVSTLKIQRTQQEDSAVYLCASSSRLPTGGPANYGYTFGSGTRLTVV.

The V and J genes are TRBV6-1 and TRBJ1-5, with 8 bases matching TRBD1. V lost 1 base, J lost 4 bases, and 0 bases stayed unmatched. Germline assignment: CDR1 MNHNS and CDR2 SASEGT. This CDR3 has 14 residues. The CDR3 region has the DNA TGTGCCAGCAGTGAAGGGACAGGGAATCAGCCCCAGCATTTT. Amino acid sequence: CASSEGTGNQPQHF.

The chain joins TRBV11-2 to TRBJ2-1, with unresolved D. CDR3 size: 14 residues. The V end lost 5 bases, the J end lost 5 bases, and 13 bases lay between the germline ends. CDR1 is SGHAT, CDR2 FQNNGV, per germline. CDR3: CASSPPIRNNEQFF. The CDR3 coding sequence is TGTGCCAGCAGCCCCCCCATCAGGAACAATGAGCAGTTCTTC.

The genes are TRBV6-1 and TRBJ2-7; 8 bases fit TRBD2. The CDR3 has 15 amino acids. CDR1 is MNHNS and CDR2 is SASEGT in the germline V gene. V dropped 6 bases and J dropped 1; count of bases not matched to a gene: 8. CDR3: CASRPYPGGSYEQYF. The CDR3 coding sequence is TGTGCCAGCAGACCATACCCGGGGGGGTCCTACGAGCAGTACTTC.

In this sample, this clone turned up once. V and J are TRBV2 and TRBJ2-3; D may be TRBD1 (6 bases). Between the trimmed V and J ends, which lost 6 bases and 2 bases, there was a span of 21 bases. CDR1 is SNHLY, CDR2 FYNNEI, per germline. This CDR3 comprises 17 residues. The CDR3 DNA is TGTGCCAGCAGATACCTTGTGCGGACAGAACCCACAGATACGCAGTATTTT. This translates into CASRYLVRTEPTDTQYF.

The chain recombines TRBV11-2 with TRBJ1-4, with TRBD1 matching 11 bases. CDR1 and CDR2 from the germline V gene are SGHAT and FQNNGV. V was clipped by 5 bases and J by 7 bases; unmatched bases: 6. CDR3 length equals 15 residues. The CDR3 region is CASSTDGTGGEKLFF. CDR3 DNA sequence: TGTGCCAGCAGCACAGATGGGACAGGGGGTGAAAAACTGTTTTTT.

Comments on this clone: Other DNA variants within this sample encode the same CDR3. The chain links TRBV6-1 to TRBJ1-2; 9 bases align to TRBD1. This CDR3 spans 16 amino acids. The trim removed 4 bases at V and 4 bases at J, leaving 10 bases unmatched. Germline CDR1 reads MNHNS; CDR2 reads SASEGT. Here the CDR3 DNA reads TGTGCCAGCAGTGTGGGGGGGCCGGGACAGGGCTATGGCTACACCTTC. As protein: CASSVGGPGQGYGYTF.